This TCR beta chain was recovered during a study of cytomegalovirus exposure and HLA in healthy donors. To note about this clone: Its antigen is not identified.

The PCR ran on 60 Vbeta and 13 Jbeta primers. TCRdb's table, derived via immunoSEQ multiplex PCR, lists solely in-frame clones and lacks some. Across more than 90,000 clones, the top ten clones capture 6.8% of the sample. Regarding the study as a whole: The study labeled 180 or so TCR beta chains cytomegalovirus-associated. Because they were indistinguishable, some V segments, including TRBV6-2 and TRBV6-3, were excluded.

This CDR3 has 16 amino acids. The V gene's germline CDR1 is SGHRS and CDR2 YFSETQ. The V and J ends lost 0 bases and 9 bases, in that order; junction bases with no gene match: 7. The sequence derives from a man in his forties in good health and CMV-seropositive. Sequenced: PBMCs. V and J are TRBV5-1 and TRBJ2-1; 12 bases align to TRBD2. CDR3 sequence (DNA): TGCGCCAGCAGCTTGGTGTTGGGGACTAGCGGGTCTGAGCAGTTCTTC. It translates to CASSLVLGTSGSEQFF.